Shown below are 11 T cell receptor beta chains from a single sample sequenced in a study of identical twins. TCRdb redid the calling of the 5' RACE reads with MiXCR, one entry per CDR3 protein. Here the sample spans a few hundred thousand distinct CDR3 sequences, 9% to 10% being singletons. The sequencing input was naive T cells sorted from blood. The receptors originated from a woman aged 45-65 years in good health.

This clonotype has a handful of counts. This sequence joins TRBV12-3 or TRBV12-4 and TRBJ2-1, with 9 bases matching TRBD2. The CDR3 consists of 16 residues. J gave up 7 bases and V 6 bases, and 13 bases lay outside the gene matches. The CDR3 DNA reads as TGTGCCAGCAGCCCAGGGACTAGCATTCTCCTGAATGAGCAGTTCTTC. Translating it yields CASSPGTSILLNEQFF.

This clonotype was seen more than once but under ten times. The V call is TRBV7-2, the J call TRBJ2-1; D remains unclear. CDR1 and CDR2 (germline): SGHTA, FQGNSA. The V gene lost 5 bases and the J gene lost 6 bases, with 8 bases spanning the gap. This CDR3 has 12 residues. CDR3 protein: CASSPRSNEQFF. CDR3 DNA: TGTGCCAGCAGCCCCAGGTCCAATGAGCAGTTCTTC.

The chain is built from TRBV6-5 and TRBJ2-2, with 9 positions matching TRBD2. This CDR3 is built from 14 residues. Germline lookup yields CDR1 MNHEY and CDR2 SVGAGI. V shed 8 bases and J 3 bases; nucleotides not matched to a gene: 4. In nucleotides, the CDR3 is TGTGCCAGCCTTAGCGGGGGTGACACCGGGGAGCTGTTTTTT. Its protein product is CASLSGGDTGELFF.

This clonotype was detected a few times. V and J are TRBV6-5 and TRBJ2-7; 8 bases fit TRBD2. J lost 3 bases, V lost 6 bases, and 10 bases had no gene match. Germline CDR1 reads MNHEY; CDR2 reads SVGAGI. The CDR3 runs to 15 residues. The CDR3 is CASRGGREVFYEQYF. CDR3 nucleotide sequence: TGTGCCAGCAGAGGTGGGCGGGAGGTCTTCTACGAGCAGTACTTC.

At least ten counts were recorded for this clonotype. The rearrangement uses TRBV29-1 and TRBJ1-4; 8 bases map to TRBD1. The germline V gene encodes CDR1 SQVTM and CDR2 ANQGSEA. The V segment lost 8 bases and the J segment 5 bases; nucleotides outside the gene matches: 7. The CDR3 spans 13 residues. This CDR3 is CSTRQGINEKLFF. For the CDR3, the DNA is TGCAGCACCCGACAGGGGATAAATGAAAAACTGTTTTTT.

This clonotype was counted many times. This chain uses TRBV10-1 with TRBJ2-1, with D perhaps assigned TRBD1 or TRBD2 (5 bases each). This CDR3 spans 12 amino acids. Per the germline V gene, CDR1 is WNHNN and CDR2 is SYGVQD (reference sequence). V lost 1 base and J lost 11, with 9 bases in between. CDR3: CASSEWGTQQFF. CDR3 bases: TGCGCCAGCAGTGAGTGGGGGACCCAGCAGTTCTTC.

CDR3 protein: CASSEGQSQHF. DNA of the CDR3: TGTGCCAGCAGTGAGGGACAGAGCCAGCATTTT. The genes are TRBV6-1 and TRBJ1-5; TRBD1 aligns across 7 bases. The CDR3 sequence is 11 residues long. V gave up 3 bases and J gave up 12 bases; unmatched junction bases: 2. Germline V gives CDR1 MNHNS, CDR2 SASEGT.

In this sample, this clonotype turned up a few times. The chain has TRBV5-1 and TRBJ2-3; the match to TRBD2 covers 9 bases. Germline V gene data show CDR1 as SGHRS and CDR2 as YFSETQ. J gave up 4 bases and V 0 bases, and 9 bases lay outside the gene matches. The CDR3 covers 17 residues. Written as DNA, the CDR3 is TGCGCCAGCAGCTTGGCCTGGGGTAGCGGGAGTTCAGATACGCAGTATTTT. This gives the protein CASSLAWGSGSSDTQYF.

This clonotype came up a few times. The DNA for the CDR3 is TGTGCCAGCAGTCCGTCACTGTGGAGTCACACTGAAGCTTTCTTT. Translation gives CASSPSLWSHTEAFF. V and J are TRBV12-3 or TRBV12-4 and TRBJ1-1; no clear D gene. The CDR3 consists of 15 residues. Deletions cut 5 bases from V and 3 bases from J, with 16 bases between.

This clonotype was detected a few times. CDR3 in DNA: TGTGCCAGCAGCGTAGGTCCGGGCCCGGAGGGCGAGCAGTACGTC. Protein: CASSVGPGPEGEQYV. This rearrangement joins TRBV9 to TRBJ2-7; TRBD2 might be the D (6 bases). The CDR3 extends over 15 amino acids. V shed 0 bases and J shed 6 bases, with 16 bases lying between them. The V gene's germline CDR1 is SGDLS and CDR2 YYNGEE.

In its sample, this clonotype was seen a few times. The limits of the CDR3 on the DNA are not certain, so only TCRdb's listed CDR3 is given. The V gene is TRBV30, the J gene TRBJ1-1; the D call TRBD1 from the table was never checked on the DNA. The CDR3 is 11 amino acids long, termini counted. The germline V gene encodes CDR1 GTSNPN and CDR2 SVGIG (reference sequence). CDR3 protein: CAWVVGTGAFF.